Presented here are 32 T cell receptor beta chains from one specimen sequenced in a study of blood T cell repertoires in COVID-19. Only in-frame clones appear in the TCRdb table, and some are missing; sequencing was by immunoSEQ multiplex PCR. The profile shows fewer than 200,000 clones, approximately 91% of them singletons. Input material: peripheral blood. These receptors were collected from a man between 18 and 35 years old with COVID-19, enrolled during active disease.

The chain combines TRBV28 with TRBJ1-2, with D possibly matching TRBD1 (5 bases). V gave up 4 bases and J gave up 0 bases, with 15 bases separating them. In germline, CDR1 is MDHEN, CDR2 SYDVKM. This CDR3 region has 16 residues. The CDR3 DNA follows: TGTGCCAGCAGTTCCCTCCCTCCAGGGACTAACTATGGCTACACCTTC. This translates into CASSSLPPGTNYGYTF.

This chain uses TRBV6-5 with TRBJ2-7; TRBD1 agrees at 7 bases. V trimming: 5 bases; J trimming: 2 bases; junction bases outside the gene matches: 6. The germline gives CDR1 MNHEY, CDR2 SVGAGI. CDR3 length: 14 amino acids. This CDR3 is CASSRQGRTYEQYF. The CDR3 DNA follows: TGTGCCAGCAGTCGACAGGGACGAACCTACGAGCAGTACTTC.

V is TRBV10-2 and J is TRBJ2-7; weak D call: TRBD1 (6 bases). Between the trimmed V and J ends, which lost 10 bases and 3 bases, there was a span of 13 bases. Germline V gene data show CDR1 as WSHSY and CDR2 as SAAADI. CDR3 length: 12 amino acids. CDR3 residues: CAISWGLYEQYF. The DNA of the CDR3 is TGCGCCATCTCATGGGGGCTCTACGAGCAGTACTTC.

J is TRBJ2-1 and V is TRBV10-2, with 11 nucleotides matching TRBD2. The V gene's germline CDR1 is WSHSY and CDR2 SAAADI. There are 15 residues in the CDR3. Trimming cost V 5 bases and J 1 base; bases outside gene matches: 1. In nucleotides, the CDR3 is TGCGCCAGCAGTCTAGCGGGAGGTTCCTACAATGAGCAGTTCTTC. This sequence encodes CASSLAGGSYNEQFF.

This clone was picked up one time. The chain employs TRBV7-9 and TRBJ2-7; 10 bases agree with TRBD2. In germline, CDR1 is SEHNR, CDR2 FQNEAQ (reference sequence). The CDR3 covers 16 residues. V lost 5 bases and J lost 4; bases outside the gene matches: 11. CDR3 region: CASSTPPSGSYYEQYF. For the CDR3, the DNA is TGTGCCAGCAGCACCCCGCCTAGCGGGAGTTATTACGAGCAGTACTTC.

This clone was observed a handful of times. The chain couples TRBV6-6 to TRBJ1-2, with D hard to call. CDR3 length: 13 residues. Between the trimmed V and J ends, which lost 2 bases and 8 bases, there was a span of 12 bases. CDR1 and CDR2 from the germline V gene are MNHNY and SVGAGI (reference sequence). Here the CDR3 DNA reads TGTGCCAGCAGTTACCAATTAGTCCTAGGCTACACCTTC. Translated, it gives CASSYQLVLGYTF.

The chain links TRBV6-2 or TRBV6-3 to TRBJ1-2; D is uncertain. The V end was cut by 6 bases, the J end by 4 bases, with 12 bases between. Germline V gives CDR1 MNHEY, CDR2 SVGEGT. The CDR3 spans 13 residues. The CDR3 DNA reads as TGTGCCAGCAGCTTCGACGGAGTCTATGGCTACACCTTC. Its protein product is CASSFDGVYGYTF.

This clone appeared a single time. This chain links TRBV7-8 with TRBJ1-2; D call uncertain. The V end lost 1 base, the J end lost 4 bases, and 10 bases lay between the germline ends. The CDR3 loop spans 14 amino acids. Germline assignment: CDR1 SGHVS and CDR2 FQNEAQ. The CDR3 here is CASSLVPRGYGYTF. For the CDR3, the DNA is TGTGCCAGCAGCTTAGTGCCTCGGGGCTATGGCTACACCTTC.

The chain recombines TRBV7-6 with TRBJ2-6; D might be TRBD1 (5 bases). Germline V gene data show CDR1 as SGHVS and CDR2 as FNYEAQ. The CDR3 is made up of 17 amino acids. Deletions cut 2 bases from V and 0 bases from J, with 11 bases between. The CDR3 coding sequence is TGTGCCAGCAGCTTACGCAGGGCTAGCTCTGGGGCCAACGTCCTGACTTTC. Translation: CASSLRRASSGANVLTF. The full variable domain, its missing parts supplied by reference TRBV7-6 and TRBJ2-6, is GAGVSQSPRYKVTKRGQDVALRCDPISGHVSLYWYRQALGQGPEFLTYFNYEAQQDKSGLPNDRFSAERPEGSISTLTIQRTEQRDSAMYRCASSLRRASSGANVLTFGAGSRLTVL.

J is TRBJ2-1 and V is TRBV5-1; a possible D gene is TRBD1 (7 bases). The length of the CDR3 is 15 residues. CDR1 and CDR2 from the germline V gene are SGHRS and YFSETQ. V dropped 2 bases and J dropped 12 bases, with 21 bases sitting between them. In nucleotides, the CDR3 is TGCGCCAGCAGCTTCCATGATGTACAGGGGACTGGGCAGTTCTTC. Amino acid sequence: CASSFHDVQGTGQFF.

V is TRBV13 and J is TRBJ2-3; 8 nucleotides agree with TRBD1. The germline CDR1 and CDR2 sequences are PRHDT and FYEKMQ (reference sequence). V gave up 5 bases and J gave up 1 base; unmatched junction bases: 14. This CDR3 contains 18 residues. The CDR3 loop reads CASSPQDRASSGTDTQYF. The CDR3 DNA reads TGTGCCAGCAGCCCCCAGGACAGGGCGAGTAGTGGCACAGATACGCAGTATTTT.

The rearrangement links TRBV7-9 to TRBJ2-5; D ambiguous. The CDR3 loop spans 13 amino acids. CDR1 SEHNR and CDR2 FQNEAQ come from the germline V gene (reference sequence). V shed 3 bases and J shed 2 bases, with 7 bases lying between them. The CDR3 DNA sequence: TGTGCCAGCAGCTTGTCTGTACAAGAGACCCAGTACTTC. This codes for CASSLSVQETQYF.

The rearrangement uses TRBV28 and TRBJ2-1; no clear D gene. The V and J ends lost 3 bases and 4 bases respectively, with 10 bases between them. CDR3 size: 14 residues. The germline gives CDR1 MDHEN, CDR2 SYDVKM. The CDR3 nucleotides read TGTGCCAGCAGTTTTACCGAACAGTACAATGAGCAGTTCTTC. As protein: CASSFTEQYNEQFF.

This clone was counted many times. Here the CDR3 reads CAWTLTGGSYGYTF. CDR3 bases: TGTGCCTGGACCCTGACAGGGGGCAGCTATGGCTACACCTTC. This chain joins TRBV30 and TRBJ1-2; 10 bases agree with TRBD1. The CDR3 covers 14 residues. Per germline, CDR1 GTSNPN and CDR2 SVGIG (reference sequence). The V gene end was trimmed by 4 bases and the J gene end by 4 bases; junction bases not matched to a gene: 6. Variable domain in full (rest from reference TRBV30 and TRBJ1-2): SQTIHQWPATLVQPVGSPLSLECTVEGTSNPNLYWYRQAAGRGLQLLFYSVGIGQISSEVPQNLSASRPQDRQFILSSKKLLLSDSGFYLCAWTLTGGSYGYTFGSGTRLTVV.

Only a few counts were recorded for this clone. Written as DNA, the CDR3 is TGTGCCACCCGGGGGAGCGGCCTACCGCATGAGCAGTTCTTC. Translated: CATRGSGLPHEQFF. The V call is TRBV24-1, the J call TRBJ2-1, with D possibly being TRBD2 (6 bases). Trimming shortened V by 9 bases and J by 8 bases, and 19 bases separated the two germline ends. The CDR3 spans 14 residues. The germline V gene has CDR1 KGHDR and CDR2 SFDVKD.

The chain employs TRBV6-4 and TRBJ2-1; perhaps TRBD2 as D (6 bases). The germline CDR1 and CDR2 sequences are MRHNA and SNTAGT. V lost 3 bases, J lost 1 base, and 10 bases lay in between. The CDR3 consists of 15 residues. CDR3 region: CASSETGESYNEQFF. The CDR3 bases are TGTGCCAGCAGTGAAACGGGGGAATCCTACAATGAGCAGTTCTTC.

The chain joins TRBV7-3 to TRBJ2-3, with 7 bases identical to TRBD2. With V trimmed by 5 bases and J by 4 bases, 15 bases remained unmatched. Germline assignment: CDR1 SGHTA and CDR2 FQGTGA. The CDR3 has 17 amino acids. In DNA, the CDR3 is TGTGCCAGCAGCCCCGCCGGCCGGGGTGGGAGGGCAGATACGCAGTATTTT. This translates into CASSPAGRGGRADTQYF.

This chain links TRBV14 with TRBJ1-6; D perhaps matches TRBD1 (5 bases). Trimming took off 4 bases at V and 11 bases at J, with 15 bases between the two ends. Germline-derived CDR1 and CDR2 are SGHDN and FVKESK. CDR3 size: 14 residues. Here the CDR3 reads CASSPDSPWAPLHF. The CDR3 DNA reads TGTGCCAGCAGCCCCGACAGCCCATGGGCACCCCTCCACTTT.

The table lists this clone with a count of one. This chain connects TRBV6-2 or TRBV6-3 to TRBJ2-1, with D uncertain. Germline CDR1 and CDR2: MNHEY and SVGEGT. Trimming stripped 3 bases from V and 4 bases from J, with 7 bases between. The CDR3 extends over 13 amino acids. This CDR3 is CASSYLAYNEQFF. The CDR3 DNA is TGTGCCAGCAGTTATTTGGCTTACAATGAGCAGTTCTTC.

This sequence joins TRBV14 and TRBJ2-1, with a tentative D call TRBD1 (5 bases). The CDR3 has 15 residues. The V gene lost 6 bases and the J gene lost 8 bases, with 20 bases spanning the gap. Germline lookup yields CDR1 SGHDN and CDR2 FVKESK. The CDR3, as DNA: TGTGCCAGCAGTCGCGTTGTAGGGGCAAAGGATGAGCAGTTCTTC. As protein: CASSRVVGAKDEQFF.

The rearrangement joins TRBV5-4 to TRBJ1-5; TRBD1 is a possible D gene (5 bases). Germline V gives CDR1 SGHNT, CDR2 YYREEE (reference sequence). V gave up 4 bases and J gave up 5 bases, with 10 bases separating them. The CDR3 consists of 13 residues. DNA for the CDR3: TGTGCCAGCAGCCGCGACAGTGATCAGCCCCAGCATTTT. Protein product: CASSRDSDQPQHF.

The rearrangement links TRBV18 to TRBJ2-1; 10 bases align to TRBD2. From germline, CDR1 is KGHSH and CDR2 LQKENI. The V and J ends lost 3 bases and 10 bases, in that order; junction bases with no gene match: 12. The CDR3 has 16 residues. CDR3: CASSPFLAGDPSEQFF. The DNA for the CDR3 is TGTGCCAGCTCACCGTTCCTAGCGGGAGATCCAAGCGAGCAGTTCTTC. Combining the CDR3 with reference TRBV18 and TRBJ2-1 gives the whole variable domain NAGVMQNPRHLVRRRGQEARLRCSPMKGHSHVYWYRQLPEEGLKFMVYLQKENIIDESGMPKERFSAEFPKEGPSILRIQQVVRGDSAAYFCASSPFLAGDPSEQFFGPGTRLTVL.

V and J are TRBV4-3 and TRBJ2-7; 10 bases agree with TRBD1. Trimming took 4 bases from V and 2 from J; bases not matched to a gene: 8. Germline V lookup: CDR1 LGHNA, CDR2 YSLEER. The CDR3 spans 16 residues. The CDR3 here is CASSPSGTGATYEQYF. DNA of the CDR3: TGCGCCAGCAGCCCCTCCGGGACAGGGGCGACCTACGAGCAGTACTTC.

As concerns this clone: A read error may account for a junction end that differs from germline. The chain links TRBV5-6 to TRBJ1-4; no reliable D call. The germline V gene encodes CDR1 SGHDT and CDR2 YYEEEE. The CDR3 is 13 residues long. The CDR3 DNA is TGTGCCAGCAGCCCTAGGCCTAATGAAAAACTGCTTTTT. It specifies CASSPRPNEKLLF.

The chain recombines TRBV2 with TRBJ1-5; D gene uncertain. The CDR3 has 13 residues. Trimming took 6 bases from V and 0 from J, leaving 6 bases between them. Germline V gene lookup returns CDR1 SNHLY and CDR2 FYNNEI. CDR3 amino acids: CASRPVSNQPQHF. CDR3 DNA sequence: TGTGCCAGCAGGCCGGTTAGCAATCAGCCCCAGCATTTT.

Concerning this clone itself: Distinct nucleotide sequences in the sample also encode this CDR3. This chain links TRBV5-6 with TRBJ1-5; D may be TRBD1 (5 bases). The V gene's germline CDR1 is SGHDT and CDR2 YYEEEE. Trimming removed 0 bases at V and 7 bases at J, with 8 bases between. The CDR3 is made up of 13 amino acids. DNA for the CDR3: TGTGCCAGCAGCTTGGGGGGGGGACAGCCCCAGCATTTT. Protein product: CASSLGGGQPQHF.

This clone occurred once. CDR3 nucleotides: TGTGCCAGCTCAATCCAGGGAACGGGGGTCGACGAGCAGTACTTC. Protein product: CASSIQGTGVDEQYF. The gene calls are TRBV18 and TRBJ2-7, with D perhaps matching TRBD2 (6 bases). With 5 bases removed from V and 5 bases from J, the gap between germline ends came to 19 bases. The length of the CDR3 is 15 residues. CDR1 and CDR2 from the germline V gene are KGHSH and LQKENI.

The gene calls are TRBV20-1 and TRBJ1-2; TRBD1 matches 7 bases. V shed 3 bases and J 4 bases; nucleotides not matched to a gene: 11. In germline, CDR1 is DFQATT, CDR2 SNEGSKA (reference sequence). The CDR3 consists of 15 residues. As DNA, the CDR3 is TGCAGTGCTAGTCGTCCTTGGCAGGGGGGCTATGGCTACACCTTC. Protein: CSASRPWQGGYGYTF.

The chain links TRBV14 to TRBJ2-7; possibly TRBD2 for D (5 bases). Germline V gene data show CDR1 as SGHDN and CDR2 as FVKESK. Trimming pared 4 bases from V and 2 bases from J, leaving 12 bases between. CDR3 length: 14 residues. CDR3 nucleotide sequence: TGTGCCAGCAGCCCCTTGGGCGGGCCCTACGAGCAGTACTTC. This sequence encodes CASSPLGGPYEQYF.

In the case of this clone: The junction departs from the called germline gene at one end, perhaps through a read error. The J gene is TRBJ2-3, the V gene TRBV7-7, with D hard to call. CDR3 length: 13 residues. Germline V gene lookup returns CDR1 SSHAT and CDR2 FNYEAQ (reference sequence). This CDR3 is CASSLDFADTQYF. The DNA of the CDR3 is TGTGCTAGCAGCTTAGATTTCGCGGATACGCAGTATTTT.

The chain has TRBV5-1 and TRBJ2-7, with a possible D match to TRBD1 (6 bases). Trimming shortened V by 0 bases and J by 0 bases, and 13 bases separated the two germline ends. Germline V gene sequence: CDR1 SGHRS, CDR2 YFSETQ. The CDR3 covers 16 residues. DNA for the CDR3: TGCGCCAGCAGCTTGGTAGTAGCAGGGGTCTCCTACGAGCAGTACTTC. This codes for CASSLVVAGVSYEQYF.

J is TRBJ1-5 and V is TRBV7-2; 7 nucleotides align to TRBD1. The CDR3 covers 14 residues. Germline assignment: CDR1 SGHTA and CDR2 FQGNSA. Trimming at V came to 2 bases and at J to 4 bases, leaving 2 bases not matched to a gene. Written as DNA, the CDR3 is TGTGCCAGCAGCTTACGGGACAGTAATCAGCCCCAGCATTTT. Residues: CASSLRDSNQPQHF. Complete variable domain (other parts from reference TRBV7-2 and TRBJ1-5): GAGVSQSPSNKVTEKGKDVELRCDPISGHTALYWYRQSLGQGLEFLIYFQGNSAPDKSGLPSDRFSAERTGGSVSTLTIQRTQQEDSAVYLCASSLRDSNQPQHFGDGTRLSIL.